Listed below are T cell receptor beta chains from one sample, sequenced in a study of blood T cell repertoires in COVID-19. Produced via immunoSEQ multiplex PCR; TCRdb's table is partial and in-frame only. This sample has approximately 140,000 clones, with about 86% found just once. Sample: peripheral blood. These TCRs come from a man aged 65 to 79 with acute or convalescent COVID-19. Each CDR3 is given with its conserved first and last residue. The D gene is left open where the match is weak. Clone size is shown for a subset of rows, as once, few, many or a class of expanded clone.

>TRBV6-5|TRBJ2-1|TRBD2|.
CASKGAGGAYNEQFF
TGTGCCAGCAAGGGAGCGGGAGGCGCCTACAATGAGCAGTTCTTC
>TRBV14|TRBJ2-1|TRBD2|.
CASSQAGAGSYNEQFF
TGTGCCAGCAGCCAAGCGGGAGCGGGGTCCTACAATGAGCAGTTCTTC
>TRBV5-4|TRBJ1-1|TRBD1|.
CASSVGTGNTEAFF
TGTGCCAGCAGCGTGGGGACAGGGAACACTGAAGCTTTCTTT
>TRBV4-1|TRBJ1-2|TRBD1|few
CASSPGQGNYGYTF
TGCGCCAGCAGCCCCGGACAGGGAAACTATGGCTACACCTTC
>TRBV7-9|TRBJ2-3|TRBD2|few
CATRTSIDTQYF
TGTGCCACGCGGACTAGCATAGATACGCAGTATTTT
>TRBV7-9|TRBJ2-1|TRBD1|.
CASSLTGAYNEQFF
TGTGCCAGCAGCTTAACAGGGGCCTACAATGAGCAGTTCTTC
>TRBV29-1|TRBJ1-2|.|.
CSVARDGYTF
TGCAGCGTTGCGAGGGATGGCTACACCTTC
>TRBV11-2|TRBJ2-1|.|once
CASSSVGGAPYNEQFF
TGTGCCAGCAGCTCGGTTGGCGGGGCCCCCTACAATGAGCAGTTCTTC
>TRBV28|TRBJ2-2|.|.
CATTPRTGELFF
TGTGCCACCACACCTCGAACCGGGGAGCTGTTTTTT
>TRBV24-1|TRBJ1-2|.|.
CATSDRGVYGYTF
TGTGCCACCAGTGATAGGGGTGTCTATGGCTACACCTTC
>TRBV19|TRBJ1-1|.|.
CASSISGQRNTEAFF
TGTGCCAGTAGTATCTCCGGACAGCGGAACACTGAAGCTTTCTTT
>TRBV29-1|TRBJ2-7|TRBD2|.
CSVKGTSGYEQYF
TGCAGCGTGAAAGGGACTAGCGGCTACGAGCAGTACTTC
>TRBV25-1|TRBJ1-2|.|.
CASGDRTSYGYTF
TGTGCCAGCGGAGACAGGACATCCTATGGCTACACCTTC
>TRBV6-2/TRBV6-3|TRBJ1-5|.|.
CASSYSPGESNQPQHF
TGTGCCAGCAGTTATTCCCCGGGTGAGAGCAATCAGCCCCAGCATTTT
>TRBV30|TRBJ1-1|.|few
CAWSPGTGTEAFF
TGTGCCTGGAGTCCCGGTACAGGGACTGAAGCTTTCTTT
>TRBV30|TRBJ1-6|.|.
CAWTVRASDSPLHF
TGTGCCTGGACCGTCCGTGCCTCGGATTCACCCCTCCACTTT
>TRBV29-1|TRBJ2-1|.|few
CSVFPGAGNEQFF
TGCAGCGTTTTTCCGGGAGCTGGTAATGAGCAGTTCTTC
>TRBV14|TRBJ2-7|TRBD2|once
CASSPLAGGTYEQYF
TGTGCCAGCAGCCCCCTAGCGGGAGGAACCTACGAGCAGTACTTC
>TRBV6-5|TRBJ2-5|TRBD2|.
CASRGGAAQETQYF
TGTGCCAGCCGGGGGGGGGCAGCCCAAGAGACCCAGTACTTC
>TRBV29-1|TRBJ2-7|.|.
CSVLREMGSYEQYF
TGCAGCGTTCTTCGGGAGATGGGATCCTACGAGCAGTACTTC
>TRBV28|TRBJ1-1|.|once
CASRIPGGMNTEAFF
TGTGCCAGCAGGATCCCGGGGGGAATGAACACTGAAGCTTTCTTT
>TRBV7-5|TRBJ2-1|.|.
CARSYPGGCREQFF
TGTGCCAGAAGCTATCCAGGGGGCTGTAGGGAGCAGTTCTTC
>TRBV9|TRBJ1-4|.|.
CASSVGEQGEKLFF
TGTGCCAGCAGCGTAGGGGAGCAGGGGGAAAAACTGTTTTTT
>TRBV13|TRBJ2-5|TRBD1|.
CASSWGQAQEETQYF
TGTGCCAGCAGCTGGGGACAGGCCCAAGAGGAGACCCAGTACTTC
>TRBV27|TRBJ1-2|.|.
CASSLRQHYGYTF
TGTGCCAGCAGTTTGCGGCAGCACTATGGCTACACCTTC
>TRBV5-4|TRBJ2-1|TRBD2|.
CASSISSGSVDEQFF
TGTGCCAGCAGCATCTCTAGCGGGAGCGTGGATGAGCAGTTCTTC
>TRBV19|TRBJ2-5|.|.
CASRPTGWETQYF
TGTGCCAGTAGGCCGACAGGCTGGGAGACCCAGTACTTC
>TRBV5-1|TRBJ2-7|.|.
CASSLDGSHEQYF
TGCGCCAGCAGCTTGGATGGGAGCCACGAGCAGTACTTC
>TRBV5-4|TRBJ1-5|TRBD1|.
CASSLDRGNQPQHF
TGTGCCAGCAGCCTTGACAGGGGTAATCAGCCCCAGCATTTT
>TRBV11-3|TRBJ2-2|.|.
CASSSSSTGELFF
TGTGCCAGCAGCTCCTCGAGTACCGGGGAGCTGTTTTTT
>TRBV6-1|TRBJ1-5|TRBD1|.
CASSEWTGEQPQHF
TGTGCCAGCAGTGAATGGACAGGGGAACAGCCCCAGCATTTT
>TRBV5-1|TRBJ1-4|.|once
CASTAAGKSEKLFF
TGCGCCAGCACCGCAGCGGGGAAGAGTGAAAAACTGTTTTTT
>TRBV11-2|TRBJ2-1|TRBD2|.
CASRYPAGYNEQFF
TGTGCCAGCAGGTACCCAGCGGGATACAATGAGCAGTTCTTC
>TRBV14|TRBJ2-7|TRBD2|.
CASSQGTSYEQYF
TGTGCCAGCAGCCAAGGGACTAGCTACGAGCAGTACTTC
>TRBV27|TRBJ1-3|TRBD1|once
CASSLTGGAGIGNTIYF
TGTGCCAGCAGTCTGACAGGGGGCGCAGGGATTGGAAACACCATATATTTT
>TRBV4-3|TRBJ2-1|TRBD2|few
CASSQSGTSIHEQFF
TGCGCCAGCAGCCAGTCCGGGACTAGCATTCATGAGCAGTTCTTC
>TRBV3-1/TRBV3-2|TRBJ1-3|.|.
CASSQAGADTIYF
TGTGCCAGCAGCCAAGCAGGTGCCGACACCATATATTTT
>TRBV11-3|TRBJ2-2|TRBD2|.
CASSRTSGMNTGELFF
TGTGCCAGCAGCCGGACTAGCGGGATGAACACCGGGGAGCTGTTTTTT
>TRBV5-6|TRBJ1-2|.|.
CASSFGRGNYGYTF
TGTGCCAGCAGCTTCGGGAGGGGAAACTATGGCTACACCTTC
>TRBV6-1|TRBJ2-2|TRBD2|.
CASSEGQGGVGELFF
TGTGCCAGCAGTGAAGGGCAGGGAGGGGTCGGGGAGCTGTTTTTT
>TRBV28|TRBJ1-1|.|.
CASSSPVLPEAFF
TGTGCCAGCAGTTCCCCGGTGTTGCCTGAAGCTTTCTTT
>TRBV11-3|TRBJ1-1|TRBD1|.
CASSPGDRGTTEAFF
TGTGCCAGCAGCCCAGGGGACAGGGGGACCACTGAAGCTTTCTTT
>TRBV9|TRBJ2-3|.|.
CASSDGPAGTDTQYF
TGTGCCAGCAGCGATGGGCCAGCCGGCACAGATACGCAGTATTTT
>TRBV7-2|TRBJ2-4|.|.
CASSLGGEAKNIQYF
TGTGCCAGCAGCTTAGGGGGGGAAGCCAAAAACATTCAGTACTTC
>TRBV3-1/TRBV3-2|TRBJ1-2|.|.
CASSRSVAAYGYTF
TGTGCCAGCAGCCGGAGCGTTGCGGCTTATGGCTACACCTTC
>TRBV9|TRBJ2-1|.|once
CASSPIPGLEQFF
TGTGCCAGCAGTCCAATTCCGGGACTCGAGCAGTTCTTC
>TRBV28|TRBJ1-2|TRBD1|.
CASSQGQGFGYTF
TGTGCCAGCAGCCAAGGACAGGGATTTGGCTACACCTTC
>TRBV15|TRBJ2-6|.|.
CATSGSYSGANVLTF
TGTGCCACCAGCGGCAGTTACTCTGGGGCCAACGTCCTGACTTTC
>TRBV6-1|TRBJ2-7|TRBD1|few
CASSETGQGAYEQYF
TGTGCCAGCAGTGAAACGGGACAGGGGGCCTACGAGCAGTACTTC
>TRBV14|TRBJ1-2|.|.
CASSPRTATGYTF
TGTGCCAGCAGCCCCCGGACAGCGACTGGCTACACCTTC
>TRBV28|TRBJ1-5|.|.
CASSLSIRASQPQHF
TGTGCCAGCAGTTTATCTATCAGGGCAAGTCAGCCCCAGCATTTT
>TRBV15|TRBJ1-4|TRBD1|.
CATSRDLGQGFEKLFF
TGTGCCACCAGCAGAGACCTGGGACAGGGGTTTGAAAAACTGTTTTTT
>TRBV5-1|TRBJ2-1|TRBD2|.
CASSLAGGRYNEQFF
TGCGCCAGCAGCTTAGCGGGAGGCCGCTACAATGAGCAGTTCTTC
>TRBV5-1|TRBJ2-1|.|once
CASSAARSSYNEQFF
TGCGCCAGCAGCGCGGCCCGTTCGTCCTACAATGAGCAGTTCTTC
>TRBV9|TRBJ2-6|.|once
CASSVGGTGANVLTF
TGTGCCAGCAGCGTAGGAGGGACTGGGGCCAACGTCCTGACTTTC